This T cell receptor (beta chain) was profiled in a study of cytomegalovirus exposure and HLA in healthy donors. Whole-study results and caveats: The study labeled 164 TCR beta chains cytomegalovirus-associated. Common viral pathogens seemed to be connected with several of the most significant clusters, according to a later analysis.

Germline assignment: CDR1 SGHVS and CDR2 FNYEAQ. There are 16 residues in the CDR3. V shed 4 bases and J 3 bases; nucleotides not matched to a gene: 4. As to this clone: The antigen is not known.

The PCR ran on 60 Vbeta and 13 Jbeta primers. The table came from immunoSEQ multiplex PCR; TCRdb's copy has only in-frame clones and leaves some out. This sample has some 100,000 clones, with about 75% found just once. The sequencing sample was made of PBMCs. The TCR originated in a woman aged 18 to 35 in good health and CMV-seropositive. The chain employs TRBV7-6 and TRBJ2-2, with 11 bases matching TRBD2. In DNA form, the CDR3 reads TGTGCCAGCAGCTCAGGGACTAGCGGATACACCGGGGAGCTGTTTTTT. As protein: CASSSGTSGYTGELFF.